This TCR beta chain stems from a study of technical replicates of blood from a few donors (dated by TCRdb to the late 2010s). Libraries were prepared through the immunoSEQ multiplex PCR assay. Drawn from immuneACCESS, this table holds only the in-frame rearrangements with V and J called that TCRdb kept. Clones are partly lost; checked studies trace under half to an unresolved V gene and leave the rest unexplained. The table for this sample lists about 100,000 clones; more than 90% of them were counted only once. The ten top clones hold around 0.24% of the sample. A note on this clone: Its antigen remains undetermined. The record has no base qualities; no much larger clone is one base away.

This receptor was obtained from a human donor in good health. Sequenced input: T cells isolated from PBMCs.

The nucleotide sequence reads as follows: TGTGCCAGTAGGAATACGGACAGGGAACTTTCACCCCTCCACTTT. Translated, it gives CASRNTDRELSPLHF. The chain is made from TRBV27 and TRBJ1-6; the central 8 bases match TRBD1. CDR1 and CDR2 were assigned from the germline V gene (reference sequence) as MNHEY and SMNVEV. The CDR3 has 15 amino acids, counting the end cysteine and phenylalanine. The kept DNA is CDR3 alone, 45 bases in frame from the first base. V lost 9 bases and J lost 9 bases, and the count of bases not matched to a germline gene is 13.